This entry concerns a single T cell receptor (beta chain). The read stops 3 residues short of the end of the CDR3; the missing end is completed from the germline J gene. This entry is derived from a study of T cells in women clearing cervical HPV infection. Sequenced by immunoSEQ multiplex PCR; TCRdb stores in-frame clones only, minus some. The specimen's table records 30,000 to 35,000 clones. Germline-derived CDR1 and CDR2 are LNHDA and SQIVND (reference sequence). This CDR3 contains 12 residues. Between the trimmed V and J ends, which lost 5 bases and 3 bases, there was a span of 8 bases. This sequence joins TRBV19 and TRBJ2-7; D gene ambiguous. This sequence was found in a woman aged 18 to 75 with a cervical HPV16 infection that either progressed to CIN3+ or cleared (not recorded which). The sequenced sample was blood buffy coat. The DNA read from the CDR3 is TGTGCCAGTAGTGACACCGGCTACGAG. It encodes CASSDTGYE. The full CDR3 protein is CASSDTGYEQYF.